The 31 T cell receptor beta chains below all came from one sample that was sequenced in a study of technical replicates of blood from a handful of donors. Using immunoSEQ multiplex PCR, the repertoire was profiled, and TCRdb retains in-frame clones only, with some absent. This sample yields around 100,000 clones, of which 96% are seen a single time; approximately 0.21% belongs to the top ten. The sequencing input was T cells isolated from PBMCs. These receptors originate from a human donor in good health.

The chain is built from TRBV5-1 and TRBJ2-3; D might be TRBD2 (5 bases). The V and J ends lost 5 bases and 3 bases respectively, with 16 bases between them. The CDR3 is 15 residues long. Germline CDR1 is SGHRS and CDR2 is YFSETQ. CDR3 nucleotide sequence: TGCGCCAGCAGGAGTACCGGACTCCTAACAGATACGCAGTATTTT. This translates into CASRSTGLLTDTQYF. Complete variable domain (other parts from reference TRBV5-1 and TRBJ2-3): KAGVTQTPRYLIKTRGQQVTLSCSPISGHRSVSWYQQTPGQGLQFLFEYFSETQRNKGNFPGRFSGRQFSNSRSEMNVSTLELGDSALYLCASRSTGLLTDTQYFGPGTRLTVL.

The CDR3, as DNA: TGTGCCAGCAGCCATTCGGGGGGGTGGACCTACAATGAGCAGTTCTTC. It is translated as CASSHSGGWTYNEQFF. The gene calls are TRBV11-2 and TRBJ2-1; 8 bases fit TRBD2. The CDR3 extends over 16 amino acids. J was trimmed by 2 bases and V by 5 bases; bases with no gene match: 8. The germline V gene encodes CDR1 SGHAT and CDR2 FQNNGV.

This CDR3 is CASSIGHSSTGNTIYF. CDR3 in DNA: TGTGCCAGTAGTATAGGCCACAGCTCTACTGGAAACACCATATATTTT. V and J are TRBV19 and TRBJ1-3; D is unclear. Trimming took 1 base from V and 2 from J, leaving 12 bases between them. This CDR3 is 16 amino acids long. Germline CDR1 LNHDA, CDR2 SQIVND (reference sequence).

The rearrangement joins TRBV4-2 to TRBJ2-1; 7 nucleotides line up with TRBD1. The trim removed 5 bases at V and 6 bases at J, leaving 16 bases unmatched. Germline V gene data show CDR1 as LGHNA and CDR2 as YNFKEQ. The CDR3 runs to 17 residues. CDR3 in amino acids: CASSSSLGQPLSNEQFF. For the CDR3, the DNA is TGTGCCAGCAGCTCCTCCTTGGGACAGCCGTTAAGCAATGAGCAGTTCTTC.

The CDR3 region has the DNA TGCGCCAGCAGCCTCCTCAACAGGGGGCTGGAGACCCAGTACTTC. It encodes CASSLLNRGLETQYF. This chain connects TRBV4-1 to TRBJ2-5; 9 nucleotides line up with TRBD1. The germline V gene encodes CDR1 MGHRA and CDR2 YSYEKL. V was clipped by 4 bases and J by 5 bases; unmatched bases: 8. The CDR3 length is 15 residues.

This sequence joins TRBV5-4 and TRBJ2-2; 10 bases fit TRBD1. Unmatched junction bases numbered 7, after V lost 1 base and J lost 7 bases. The CDR3 sequence is 16 residues long. Germline CDR1 SGHNT, CDR2 YYREEE (reference sequence). In DNA form, the CDR3 reads TGTGCCAGCAGCTTGAAGTCGGGACAGGGGCTCGGGGAGCTGTTTTTT. Protein product: CASSLKSGQGLGELFF.

V gene TRBV4-1 combines with J gene TRBJ2-6; 11 bases align to TRBD1. The CDR3 runs 22 residues. Germline CDR1 MGHRA, CDR2 YSYEKL. Losses at the gene ends were 3 bases for V and 0 bases for J; bases not matched to a gene: 16. CDR3 region: CASSHWVGTGTGGHSGANVLTF. The CDR3 nucleotides read TGCGCCAGCAGCCATTGGGTAGGGACCGGGACAGGGGGGCACTCTGGGGCCAACGTCCTGACTTTC.

The chain couples TRBV6-5 to TRBJ1-2, with 10 bases matching TRBD1. This CDR3 is built from 13 residues. V was pared by 6 bases and J by 7 bases, with 5 bases of the junction left unmatched. The germline gives CDR1 MNHEY, CDR2 SVGAGI. CDR3 sequence: CASRGQGLSGYTF. The CDR3 bases are TGTGCCAGCAGGGGACAGGGGTTGAGTGGCTACACCTTC.

The V call is TRBV28, the J call TRBJ2-5, with TRBD1 matching 9 bases. This CDR3 comprises 16 residues. Looked up from germline, CDR1 is MDHEN and CDR2 is SYDVKM. J lost 0 bases, V lost 10 bases, and 12 bases had no gene match. CDR3 amino acids: CATKAHRDRDQETQYF. For the CDR3, the DNA is TGTGCCACCAAAGCCCACCGGGACAGGGACCAAGAGACCCAGTACTTC.

This clone was seen just once. The chain recombines TRBV6-5 with TRBJ1-2; D is perhaps TRBD1 (5 bases). Per germline, CDR1 MNHEY and CDR2 SVGAGI. V lost 9 bases and J lost 5, with 19 bases in between. This CDR3 contains 14 residues. The CDR3 DNA sequence: TGTGCCAGGGCTCGGCCAGGGCCAACTTATGGCTACACCTTC. Amino acid sequence: CARARPGPTYGYTF.

J is TRBJ1-2 and V is TRBV5-6; D uncertain. The CDR3 is 13 amino acids. Trimming cost V 4 bases and J 7 bases, with 14 bases left between them. CDR1 and CDR2 from the germline V gene are SGHDT and YYEEEE. The CDR3 nucleotides are TGTGCCAGCAGCGGCACTATGGAGGGTGGCTACACCTTC. Translation: CASSGTMEGGYTF.

The CDR3 DNA follows: TGTGCCAGCAGTTTTCCGGGACAGGCTGGGTTTAGGACTGAAGCTTTCTTT. This gives the protein CASSFPGQAGFRTEAFF. V usage is TRBV28 and J usage is TRBJ1-1; 8 bases are a match to TRBD1. This CDR3 has 17 amino acids. Trimming at V came to 3 bases and at J to 5 bases, leaving 14 bases not matched to a gene. Germline V gene lookup returns CDR1 MDHEN and CDR2 SYDVKM.

CDR3 residues: CASRLTGTSGANVLTF. The CDR3 DNA sequence: TGCGCCAGCAGACTGACAGGGACCTCTGGGGCCAACGTCCTGACTTTC. The V gene is TRBV4-1, the J gene TRBJ2-6, with TRBD1 identical over 7 bases. The junction had 5 bases not matched to a gene; V was cut back by 6 bases and J by 0 bases. The CDR3 covers 16 residues. Germline CDR1 is MGHRA and CDR2 is YSYEKL.

J is TRBJ2-3 and V is TRBV5-4, with 8 bases fitting TRBD2. Germline lookup yields CDR1 SGHNT and CDR2 YYREEE (reference sequence). There are 16 residues in the CDR3. V gave up 0 bases and J gave up 1 base; unmatched junction bases: 4. Here the CDR3 DNA reads TGTGCCAGCAGCTTGGGCGCGGGGGGCCGCACAGATACGCAGTATTTT. Translated, it gives CASSLGAGGRTDTQYF.

The chain links TRBV28 to TRBJ2-1; no firm D call. Trimming pared 3 bases from V and 0 bases from J, leaving 9 bases between. Germline V CDR1 and CDR2: MDHEN, SYDVKM. This CDR3 region has 15 residues. The CDR3 DNA reads TGTGCCAGCAGTTTGTCCCTCAGCTCCTACAATGAGCAGTTCTTC. Its protein is CASSLSLSSYNEQFF.

The chain links TRBV2 to TRBJ1-1; no clear D. The CDR3 totals 13 residues. Germline CDR1 reads SNHLY; CDR2 reads FYNNEI. Trimming cost V 4 bases and J 4 bases, with 10 bases left between them. CDR3 nucleotides: TGTGCCAGCAGTGCTCCGGGTAGCACTGAAGCTTTCTTT. This gives the protein CASSAPGSTEAFF.

This chain joins TRBV6-5 and TRBJ1-4; D possibly corresponds to TRBD1 (5 bases). Trimming took 2 bases from V and 7 from J, leaving 11 bases between them. There are 14 residues in the CDR3. Germline CDR1 reads MNHEY; CDR2 reads SVGAGI. CDR3 sequence reads: CASSYQVGGEKLFF. In nucleotides, the CDR3 is TGTGCCAGCAGTTACCAGGTCGGGGGTGAAAAACTGTTTTTT.

This chain joins TRBV11-3 and TRBJ2-7; the D gene is possibly TRBD2 (6 bases). Germline V CDR1 and CDR2: SGHNT, YENEEA. There are 15 residues in the CDR3. Deletions cut 3 bases from V and 3 bases from J, with 15 bases between. The CDR3 DNA reads TGTGCCAGCAGCTTCTTGTCCGGGACTTTCTACGAGCAGTACTTC. This encodes CASSFLSGTFYEQYF.

The V gene is TRBV4-1, the J gene TRBJ1-5; TRBD1 matches at 8 bases. The V and J ends lost 6 bases and 6 bases, in that order; junction bases with no gene match: 7. Germline-derived CDR1 and CDR2 are MGHRA and YSYEKL. The CDR3 spans 14 residues. The CDR3 bases are TGCGCCAGCAGTCTCGGACAGGGACCTCAGCCCCAGCATTTT. Translation gives CASSLGQGPQPQHF.

J is TRBJ1-3 and V is TRBV7-9; the D gene is possibly TRBD1 (6 bases). CDR3 length equals 14 residues. V lost 6 bases, J lost 8 bases, and 17 bases lay in between. The germline gives CDR1 SEHNR, CDR2 FQNEAQ (reference sequence). CDR3: CASSYPGARHTIYF. For the CDR3, the DNA is TGTGCCAGCAGTTACCCAGGGGCCCGTCACACCATATATTTT.

The chain links TRBV5-1 to TRBJ2-3; D uncertain. The germline CDR1 and CDR2 sequences are SGHRS and YFSETQ. The V end lost 3 bases, the J end lost 1 base, and 15 bases lay between the germline ends. The CDR3 sequence is 16 residues long. The CDR3 reads CASSSDTIGGTDTQYF. Written as DNA, the CDR3 is TGCGCCAGCAGCTCTGACACAATTGGCGGCACAGATACGCAGTATTTT.

The CDR3 nucleotides read TGTGCCAGCAGCTTACAGCACAACAATCAGCCCCAGCATTTT. Amino acid sequence: CASSLQHNNQPQHF. The chain carries TRBV5-5 and TRBJ1-5; D is unclear. Trimming removed 2 bases from V and 3 bases from J, with 9 bases in between. Germline V gene lookup returns CDR1 SGHKS and CDR2 YYEKEE (reference sequence). The CDR3 is 14 residues long. Together with reference TRBV5-5 and TRBJ1-5, the CDR3 gives the full variable domain: DAGVTQSPTHLIKTRGQQVTLRCSPISGHKSVSWYQQVLGQGPQFIFQYYEKEERGRGNFPDRFSARQFPNYSSELNVNALLLGDSALYLCASSLQHNNQPQHFGDGTRLSIL.

This clone was observed once. The rearrangement uses TRBV27 and TRBJ2-1; possible D gene TRBD2, 5 bases. V lost 9 bases, J lost 2 bases, and 20 bases lay in between. This CDR3 comprises 16 residues. Germline-derived CDR1 and CDR2 are MNHEY and SMNVEV (reference sequence). The CDR3 nucleotides are TGTGCCAGTTCTACCCCTACTAGAGGACCCTACAATGAGCAGTTCTTC. Translation: CASSTPTRGPYNEQFF.

The chain joins TRBV28 to TRBJ2-3; 12 bases line up with TRBD2. The CDR3 has 16 residues. J gave up 0 bases and V 5 bases, and 3 bases lay outside the gene matches. CDR1 and CDR2 (germline): MDHEN, SYDVKM. As DNA, the CDR3 is TGTGCCAGCAGTCCGGGGACTAGCGGGAGCACAGATACGCAGTATTTT. Its translation: CASSPGTSGSTDTQYF. The full variable domain, completed using reference TRBV28 and TRBJ2-3, is DVKVTQSSRYLVKRTGEKVFLECVQDMDHENMFWYRQDPGLGLRLIYFSYDVKMKEKGDIPEGYSVSREKKERFSLILESASTNQTSMYLCASSPGTSGSTDTQYFGPGTRLTVL.

The rearrangement links TRBV2 to TRBJ1-1, with D tentatively TRBD1 (5 bases). CDR3 size: 11 residues. Germline V gene lookup returns CDR1 SNHLY and CDR2 FYNNEI. Trimming pared 5 bases from V and 8 bases from J, leaving 9 bases between. CDR3 in amino acids: CASSLTAEAFF. In nucleotides, the CDR3 is TGTGCCAGCAGTCTGACAGCAGAAGCTTTCTTT.

In this sample, this clone turned up once. J is TRBJ1-6 and V is TRBV10-3; unclear D gene. The germline CDR1 and CDR2 sequences are ENHRY and SYGVKD. The CDR3 contains 13 residues. Trimming removed 10 bases at V and 0 bases at J, with 7 bases between. CDR3 sequence reads: CATWSSYNSPLHF. CDR3 sequence (DNA): TGTGCCACGTGGAGCTCCTATAATTCACCCCTCCACTTT.

This chain joins TRBV2 and TRBJ2-2; TRBD1 matches at 9 bases. In germline, CDR1 is SNHLY, CDR2 FYNNEI. CDR3 length: 18 residues. The V and J ends lost 2 bases and 4 bases, in that order; junction bases with no gene match: 11. The CDR3 DNA reads TGTGCCAGCAGTGAATTCGGACAGGGGCTACTAGCCACCGGGGAGCTGTTTTTT. This sequence encodes CASSEFGQGLLATGELFF.

This sequence joins TRBV5-1 and TRBJ2-7, with 11 bases that match TRBD2. The V segment lost 0 bases and the J segment 5 bases; nucleotides outside the gene matches: 7. This CDR3 comprises 16 residues. Germline V gene lookup returns CDR1 SGHRS and CDR2 YFSETQ. The CDR3: CASSLDPSGRYNEQYF. CDR3 coding DNA: TGCGCCAGCAGCTTGGACCCTAGCGGGAGGTACAACGAGCAGTACTTC.

This chain links TRBV5-4 with TRBJ1-4; 7 bases map to TRBD1. The CDR3 has 15 amino acids. The germline gives CDR1 SGHNT, CDR2 YYREEE (reference sequence). V gave up 4 bases and J gave up 6 bases; unmatched junction bases: 9. The CDR3 is CASSPSTGSDEKLFF. CDR3 nucleotides: TGTGCCAGCAGCCCCTCGACAGGGTCTGATGAAAAACTGTTTTTT.

In nucleotides, the CDR3 is TGCGCCAGCAGCTTGATGGTAGAAACTGAAGCTTTCTTT. This codes for CASSLMVETEAFF. The chain joins TRBV5-1 to TRBJ1-1; D gene uncertain. Germline V lookup: CDR1 SGHRS, CDR2 YFSETQ. The V and J ends lost 1 base and 5 bases respectively, with 9 bases between them. The CDR3 runs to 13 residues.

The chain links TRBV4-1 to TRBJ1-1, with no clear D. CDR3 size: 16 residues. CDR1 and CDR2 from the germline V gene are MGHRA and YSYEKL. Trimming took 2 bases from V and 0 from J, leaving 13 bases between them. CDR3 DNA: TGCGCCAGCAGCCAAATGGTTGGGAGACTGAACACTGAAGCTTTCTTT. It specifies CASSQMVGRLNTEAFF.